The table lists the clone carrying this T cell receptor (beta chain) with a few counts. Antigen specificity is unknown. This specimen belongs to a study of identical twins. Study-level findings and limits: Recombination models fit unrelated individuals' TCR alpha sharing but underestimated twins'. Invariant populations such as MAIT and iNKT cells could partly muddle zero-insertion analyses.

TCRdb re-called the 5' RACE reads with MiXCR, one entry per CDR3 protein. The data contain roughly 720,000 distinct CDR3 sequences, about 20% of them seen just once; the ten biggest clones take up 10% to 15%. V lost 0 bases and J 5 bases, leaving 15 bases between the germline ends. Germline-derived CDR1 and CDR2 are SGHRS and YFSETQ. This CDR3 is 15 amino acids long. These records were also assigned to another study, of T cells expressing NK-cell markers. That source notes: In four donors, dominant clonotypes made up roughly 28.3-65% of CD3+CD56-NKG2C+ cells.

The chain recombines TRBV5-1 with TRBJ2-7; D is ambiguous. Sequenced sample: PBMCs. The receptor comes from a woman between 18 and 30 years old in good health. The CDR3 DNA reads as TGCGCCAGCAGCTTGGTTCTGACGGGCACCCACGAGCAGTACTTC. Amino acids: CASSLVLTGTHEQYF.